This T cell receptor beta chain was recorded in a study of T-cell reconstitution after alpha-beta-depleted transplantation in children (dated by TCRdb to the mid-2010s). Looking at the study overall: The study quantitatively tracked T-cell immune reconstitution after TCRalphabeta/CD19-depleted allogeneic hematopoietic cell transplantation in children using TCR repertoire profiling.

Overall study results and their limits: Apparently early alphabetaT-cell count recovery about two months after transplant reportedly relied on only several hundred rapidly expanded clones derived from non-depleted graft cells. In some patients, the high TCRbeta diversity seen at day 60 was put down to recipient T cells and intrathymic progenitors that had survived conditioning. Over the following months the frequencies of hyperexpanded clones went down, and after one year T-cell counts and TCRbeta diversity were mostly credited to newly produced T cells.

Concerning this clonotype itself: Its cognate antigen has yet to be identified. No quality values exist for individual bases; no much larger clone is one base distant.

The junction shows trimming of 6 bases on V and 2 bases on J, and the gene matches do not reach 11 bases of it. The cysteine opens and the phenylalanine closes a CDR3 of 16 amino acids. The DNA shown is the 48-base CDR3, in frame from base 1. The germline V gene gives CDR1 as MGHRA and CDR2 as YSYEKL. The treatment or condition label, read with the paper, signifies: allogeneic hematopoietic cell transplantation with graft depleted of TCRalphabeta T cells and CD19 B cells. The transplant recipients were children given TCRalphabeta/CD19-depleted allogeneic hematopoietic cell grafts. The method behind the library was PCR. TCRdb lists the instrument as Illumina HiSeq 2500. Molecular barcoding was employed in the preparation of TCR libraries, with unique molecular identifiers being used to normalize TCRbeta repertoire quantification. The public reads were run again by TCRdb, first through fastp at Q25 and then through MiXCR, and only productive beta chains were kept. Identical CDR3 proteins give one entry, which carries the most common genes and DNA. Here the sample has 350,000 to 500,000 distinct CDR3 sequences; 43% occur a single time. The ten largest clones capture around 29% of the sample.

The clonotype comes from a girl aged 2 to 9 with aplastic anemia, due to receive a stem cell transplant. The chain uses TRBV4-1 and TRBJ2-5; TRBD1 lines up with 8 middle nucleotides. The sequenced sample was PBMCs, obtained before TCRalphabeta/CD19-depleted stem cell transplant. The CDR3 region reads CASSPQGASGQETQYF. The sequenced DNA: TGCGCCAGCAGTCCTCAGGGGGCCTCAGGTCAAGAGACCCAGTACTTC.